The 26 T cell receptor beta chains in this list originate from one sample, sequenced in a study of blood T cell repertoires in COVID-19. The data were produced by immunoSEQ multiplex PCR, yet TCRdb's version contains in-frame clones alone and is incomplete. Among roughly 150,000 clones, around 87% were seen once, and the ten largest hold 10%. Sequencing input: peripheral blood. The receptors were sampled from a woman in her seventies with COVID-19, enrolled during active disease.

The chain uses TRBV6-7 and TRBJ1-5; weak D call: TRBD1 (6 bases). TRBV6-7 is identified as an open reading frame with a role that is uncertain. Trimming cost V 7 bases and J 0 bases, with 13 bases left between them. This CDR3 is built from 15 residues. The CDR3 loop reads CASILQGLSNQPQHF. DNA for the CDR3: TGTGCCAGCATTCTACAGGGCCTTAGCAATCAGCCCCAGCATTTT.

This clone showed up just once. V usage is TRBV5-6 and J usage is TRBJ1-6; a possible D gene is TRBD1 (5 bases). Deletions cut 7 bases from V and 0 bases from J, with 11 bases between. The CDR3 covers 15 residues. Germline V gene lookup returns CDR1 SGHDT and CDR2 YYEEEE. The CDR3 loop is CASSGHYSYNSPLHF. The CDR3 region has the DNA TGTGCCAGCTCAGGGCACTACTCCTATAATTCACCCCTCCACTTT.

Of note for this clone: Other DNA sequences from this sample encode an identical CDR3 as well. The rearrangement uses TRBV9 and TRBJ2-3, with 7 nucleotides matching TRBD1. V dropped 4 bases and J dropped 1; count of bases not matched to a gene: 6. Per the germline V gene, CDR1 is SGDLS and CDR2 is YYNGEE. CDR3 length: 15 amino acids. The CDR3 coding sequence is TGTGCCAGCAGCCCTCGGACAGGAGGCACAGATACGCAGTATTTT. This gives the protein CASSPRTGGTDTQYF.

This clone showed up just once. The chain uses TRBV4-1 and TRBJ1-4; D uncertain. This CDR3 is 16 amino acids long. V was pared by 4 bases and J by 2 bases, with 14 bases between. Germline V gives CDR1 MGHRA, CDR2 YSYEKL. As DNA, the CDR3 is TGCGCCAGCAGCCCGGAAGCCGGGAGGACTAATGAAAAACTGTTTTTT. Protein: CASSPEAGRTNEKLFF.

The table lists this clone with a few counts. The CDR3 DNA is TGTGCCACCAGCAGACCTACGCTTCGGGGGGGAGGCGAGCAGTACTTC. This codes for CATSRPTLRGGGEQYF. The V gene is TRBV15, the J gene TRBJ2-7, with 8 bases fitting TRBD2. Germline CDR1 LNHNV, CDR2 YYDKDF (reference sequence). The CDR3 runs 16 residues. J gave up 6 bases and V 2 bases, and 12 bases lay outside the gene matches.

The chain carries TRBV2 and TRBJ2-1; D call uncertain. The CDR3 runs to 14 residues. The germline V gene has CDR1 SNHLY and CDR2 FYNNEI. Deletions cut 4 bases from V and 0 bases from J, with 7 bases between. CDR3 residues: CASSVQSSYNEQFF. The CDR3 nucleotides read TGTGCCAGCAGTGTACAGAGCTCCTACAATGAGCAGTTCTTC.

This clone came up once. CDR3 in DNA: TGTGCCAGCAGTTATTCCCCGACATCGACAGGGCGCTACACTGAAGCTTTCTTT. Encoded protein: CASSYSPTSTGRYTEAFF. This chain links TRBV6-2 or TRBV6-3 with TRBJ1-1; 7 bases align to TRBD1. CDR1 and CDR2 from the germline V gene are MNHEY and SVGEGT. Trimming at V came to 3 bases and at J to 3 bases, leaving 16 bases not matched to a gene. The CDR3 has 18 amino acids.

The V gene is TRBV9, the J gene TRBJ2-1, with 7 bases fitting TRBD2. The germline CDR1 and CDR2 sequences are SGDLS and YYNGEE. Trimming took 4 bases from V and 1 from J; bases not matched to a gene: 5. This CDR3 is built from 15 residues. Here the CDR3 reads CASSPLGGSYNEQFF. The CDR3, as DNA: TGTGCCAGCAGCCCCCTGGGAGGGTCCTACAATGAGCAGTTCTTC.

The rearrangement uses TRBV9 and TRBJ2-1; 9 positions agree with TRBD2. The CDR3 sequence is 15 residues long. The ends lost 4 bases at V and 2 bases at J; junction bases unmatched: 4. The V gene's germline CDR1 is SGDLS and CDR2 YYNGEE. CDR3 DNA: TGTGCCAGCAGCTTTATAGCGGGGGCCTACAATGAGCAGTTCTTC. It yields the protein CASSFIAGAYNEQFF.

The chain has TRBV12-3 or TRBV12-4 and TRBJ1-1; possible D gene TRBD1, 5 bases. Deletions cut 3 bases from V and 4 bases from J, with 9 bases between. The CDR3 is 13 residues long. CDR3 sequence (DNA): TGTGCCAGCAGTTTTGACAGACCCACTGAAGCTTTCTTT. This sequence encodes CASSFDRPTEAFF.

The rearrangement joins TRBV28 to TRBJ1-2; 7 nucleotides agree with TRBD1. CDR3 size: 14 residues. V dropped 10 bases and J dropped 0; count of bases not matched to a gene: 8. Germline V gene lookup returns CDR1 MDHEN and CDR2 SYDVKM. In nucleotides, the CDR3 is TGTGCCACCTTAACAGGGGCAACTAACTATGGCTACACCTTC. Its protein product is CATLTGATNYGYTF.

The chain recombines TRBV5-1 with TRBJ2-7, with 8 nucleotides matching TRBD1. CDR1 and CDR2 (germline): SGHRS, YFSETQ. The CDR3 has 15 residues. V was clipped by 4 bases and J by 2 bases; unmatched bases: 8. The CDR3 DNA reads TGCGCCAGCAGCCCGCGGACAGGGAGCACCTACGAGCAGTACTTC. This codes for CASSPRTGSTYEQYF.

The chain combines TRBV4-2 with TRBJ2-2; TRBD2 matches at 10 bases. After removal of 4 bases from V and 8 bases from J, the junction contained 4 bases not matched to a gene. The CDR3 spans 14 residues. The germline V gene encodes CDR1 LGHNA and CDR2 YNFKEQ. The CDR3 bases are TGTGCCAGCAGCCGGGGACTAGCGAGTGGGGAGCTGTTTTTT. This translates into CASSRGLASGELFF.

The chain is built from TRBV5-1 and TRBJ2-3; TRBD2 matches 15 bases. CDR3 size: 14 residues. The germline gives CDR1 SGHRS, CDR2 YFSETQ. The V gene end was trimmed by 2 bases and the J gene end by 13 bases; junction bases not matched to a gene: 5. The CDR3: CASSFRTSGGAKYF. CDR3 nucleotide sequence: TGCGCCAGCAGCTTCCGGACTAGCGGGGGGGCGAAGTATTTT.

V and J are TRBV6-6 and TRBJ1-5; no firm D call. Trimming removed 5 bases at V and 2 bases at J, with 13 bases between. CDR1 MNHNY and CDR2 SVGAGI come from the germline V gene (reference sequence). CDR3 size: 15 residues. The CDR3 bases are TGTGCCAGCAGTAAACAGCGGGCGGGCAATCAGCCCCAGCATTTT. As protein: CASSKQRAGNQPQHF.

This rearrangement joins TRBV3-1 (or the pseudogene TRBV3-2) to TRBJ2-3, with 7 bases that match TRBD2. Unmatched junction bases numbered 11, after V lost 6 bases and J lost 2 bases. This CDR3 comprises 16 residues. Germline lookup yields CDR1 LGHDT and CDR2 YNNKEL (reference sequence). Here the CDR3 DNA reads TGTGCCAGCAGGGATGGAAGGCGGGGGAACACAGATACGCAGTATTTT. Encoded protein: CASRDGRRGNTDTQYF.

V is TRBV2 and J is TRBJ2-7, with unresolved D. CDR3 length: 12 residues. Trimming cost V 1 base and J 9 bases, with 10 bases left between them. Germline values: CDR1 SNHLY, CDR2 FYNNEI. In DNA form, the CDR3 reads TGTGCCAGCAGTGAAGTCCCGCGAGTGCAGTACTTC. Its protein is CASSEVPRVQYF. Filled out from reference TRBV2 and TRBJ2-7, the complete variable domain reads EPEVTQTPSHQVTQMGQEVILRCVPISNHLYFYWYRQILGQKVEFLVSFYNNEISEKSEIFDDQFSVERPDGSNFTLKIRSTKLEDSAMYFCASSEVPRVQYFGPGTRLTVT.

CDR3 in amino acids: CASSLLGTSGSTDTQYF. The CDR3 DNA reads TGCGCCAGCAGCTTACTAGGGACTAGCGGGAGCACAGATACGCAGTATTTT. The chain employs TRBV5-1 and TRBJ2-3, with TRBD2 matching 12 bases. The V gene end was trimmed by 2 bases and the J gene end by 0 bases; junction bases not matched to a gene: 4. CDR3 length: 17 amino acids. Germline V gives CDR1 SGHRS, CDR2 YFSETQ.

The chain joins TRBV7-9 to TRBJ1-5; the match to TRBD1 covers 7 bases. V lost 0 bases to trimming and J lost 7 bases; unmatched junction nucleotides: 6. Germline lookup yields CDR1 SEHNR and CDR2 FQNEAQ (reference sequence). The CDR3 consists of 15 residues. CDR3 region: CASSLAETGKQPQHF. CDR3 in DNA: TGTGCCAGCAGCTTAGCGGAGACAGGGAAACAGCCCCAGCATTTT.

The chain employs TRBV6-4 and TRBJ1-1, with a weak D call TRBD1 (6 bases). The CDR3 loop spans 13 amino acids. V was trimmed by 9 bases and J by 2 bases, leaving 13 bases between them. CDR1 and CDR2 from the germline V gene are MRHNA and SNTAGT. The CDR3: CARVDRLNTEAFF. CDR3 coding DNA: TGTGCCAGGGTAGACAGGCTAAACACTGAAGCTTTCTTT.

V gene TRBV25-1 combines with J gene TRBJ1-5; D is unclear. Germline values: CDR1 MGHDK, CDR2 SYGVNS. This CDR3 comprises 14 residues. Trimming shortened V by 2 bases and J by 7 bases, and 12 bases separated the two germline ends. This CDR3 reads CASSETRETQPQHF. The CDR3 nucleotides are TGTGCCAGCAGTGAAACACGGGAGACGCAGCCCCAGCATTTT.

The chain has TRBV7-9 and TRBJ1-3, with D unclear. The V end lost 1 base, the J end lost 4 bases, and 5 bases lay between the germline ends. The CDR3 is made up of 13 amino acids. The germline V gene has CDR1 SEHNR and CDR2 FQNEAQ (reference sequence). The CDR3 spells CASSLVGGNTIYF. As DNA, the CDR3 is TGTGCCAGCAGCTTAGTGGGCGGAAACACCATATATTTT.

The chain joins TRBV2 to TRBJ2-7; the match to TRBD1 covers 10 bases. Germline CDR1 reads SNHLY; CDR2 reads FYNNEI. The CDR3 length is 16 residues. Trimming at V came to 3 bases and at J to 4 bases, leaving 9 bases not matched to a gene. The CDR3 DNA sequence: TGTGCCAGCAGTGAGAACCGGGACAGGGGTATATACGAGCAGTACTTC. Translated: CASSENRDRGIYEQYF. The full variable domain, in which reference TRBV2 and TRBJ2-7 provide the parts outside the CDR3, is EPEVTQTPSHQVTQMGQEVILRCVPISNHLYFYWYRQILGQKVEFLVSFYNNEISEKSEIFDDQFSVERPDGSNFTLKIRSTKLEDSAMYFCASSENRDRGIYEQYFGPGTRLTVT.

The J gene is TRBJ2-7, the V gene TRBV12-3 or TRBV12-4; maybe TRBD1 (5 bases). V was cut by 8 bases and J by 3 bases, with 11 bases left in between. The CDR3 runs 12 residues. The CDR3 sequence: CASGKDNYEQYF. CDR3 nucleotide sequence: TGTGCCAGCGGAAAGGACAACTACGAGCAGTACTTC.

The chain's CDR3 is CASSLVRSREKLFF. The DNA for the CDR3 is TGTGCCAGCAGCTTGGTCAGGTCGAGAGAAAAACTGTTTTTT. The chain links TRBV5-6 to TRBJ1-4; D gene ambiguous. The CDR3 contains 14 residues. The V and J ends lost 0 bases and 8 bases respectively, with 11 bases between them. Germline assignment: CDR1 SGHDT and CDR2 YYEEEE.

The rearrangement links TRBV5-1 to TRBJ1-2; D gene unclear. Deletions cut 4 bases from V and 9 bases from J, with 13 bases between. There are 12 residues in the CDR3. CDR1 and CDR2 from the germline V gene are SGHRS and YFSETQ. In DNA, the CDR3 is TGCGCCAGCAGCCCCGACACGTGGAGCTACACCTTC. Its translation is CASSPDTWSYTF.